This T cell receptor (beta chain) was recovered during a study of OX40 agonist ivuxolimab in advanced cancers. Using immunoSEQ multiplex PCR, the repertoire was profiled, and TCRdb retains in-frame clones only, with some absent. The sample shows 65,000 to 95,000 clones, around 83% of them seen only once. V lost 5 bases to trimming and J lost 1 base, with 16 bases between them. The CDR3 loop spans 15 amino acids. Germline assignment: CDR1 SGHRS and CDR2 YFSETQ. The sequences come from CD4+ or CD8+ T cells sorted from blood, collected in a trial of the OX40 agonist ivuxolimab. The chain is built from TRBV5-1 and TRBJ2-7, with D possibly being TRBD1 (5 bases). This clonotype originated in an adult with an advanced solid tumor such as melanoma, head and neck, liver or kidney cancer. The CDR3 DNA follows: TGCGCCAGCAGGCTTTACGGACACTCGTCCTACGAGCAGTACTTC. As protein: CASRLYGHSSYEQYF.